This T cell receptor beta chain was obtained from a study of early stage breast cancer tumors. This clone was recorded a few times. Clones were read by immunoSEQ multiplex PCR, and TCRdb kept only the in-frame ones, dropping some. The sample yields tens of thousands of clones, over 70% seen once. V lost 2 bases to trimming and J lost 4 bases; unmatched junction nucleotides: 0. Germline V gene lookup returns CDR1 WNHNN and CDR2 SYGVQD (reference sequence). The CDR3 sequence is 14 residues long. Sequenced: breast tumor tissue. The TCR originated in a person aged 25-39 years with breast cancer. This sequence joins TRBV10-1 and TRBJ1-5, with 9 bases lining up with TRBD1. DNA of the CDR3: TGCGCCAGCAGTGAGGGGACAGGGAATCAGCCCCAGCATTTT. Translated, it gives CASSEGTGNQPQHF.